Listed below are T cell receptor beta chains from one sample, sequenced in a study of post-analysis software for immune sequencing data. MiXCR, run by TCRdb on the PCR reads, gives a single entry per CDR3 protein. Of a few hundred thousand distinct CDR3 sequences listed, 34% were seen once; the top ten hold approximately 5.4%. Sequencing input: blood. All receptors come from a girl aged 2-17 years with multiple sclerosis. CDR3s include the opening cysteine and the closing phenylalanine or tryptophan. A D gene is named only where the DNA matches it firmly. Clone size is not always given. Where it is, it says once, few, many or a class for expanded clones.

size | J | V | D | DNA | CDR3
many | TRBJ2-7 | TRBV12-3/TRBV12-4 | TRBD1 | TGTGCCAGCAGGGGACAGGAGGGCGAGCAGTACTTC | CASRGQEGEQYF
. | TRBJ1-5 | TRBV29-1 | . | TGCAGCGTTGGGGCAACAGAAAATCAGCCCCAGCATTTT | CSVGATENQPQHF
. | TRBJ2-5 | TRBV6-6 | TRBD1 | TGTGCCAGCAGCCGTGGGACAGGGGTTCGAGAGACCCAGTACTTC | CASSRGTGVRETQYF
. | TRBJ1-2 | TRBV10-3 | . | TGTGCCATCAGTGAGTCTGCCCGGACTCCTATGGGCTACACCTTC | CAISESARTPMGYTF
. | TRBJ1-1 | TRBV5-1 | . | TGCGCCAGCAGCTTGGTTTCAGGGCAGCGAACTGAAGCTTTCTTT | CASSLVSGQRTEAFF
few | TRBJ2-5 | TRBV5-1 | . | TGCGCCAGCAGCCCCAACAGGGAGACCCAGTACTTC | CASSPNRETQYF
. | TRBJ2-1 | TRBV5-1 | . | TGCGCCAGCAGCTTGGACAGGGTAACCTACAATGAGCAGTTCTTC | CASSLDRVTYNEQFF
. | TRBJ2-5 | TRBV5-8 | . | TGTGCCAGCAGCTTGGACGGAAGACATGGCGAGTACTTC | CASSLDGRHGEYF
few | TRBJ1-5 | TRBV28 | . | TGTGCCATCAAGTCGGGGGGTCAGCCCCAGCATTTT | CAIKSGGQPQHF
few | TRBJ2-5 | TRBV12-3/TRBV12-4 | TRBD2 | TGTGCCAGCAGCGAAGACGGGAGGGAGACCCAGTACTTC | CASSEDGRETQYF
. | TRBJ2-7 | TRBV6-5 | TRBD2 | TGTGCCAGCAGGGGCGGGGGGTTTAGCTCCTACGAGCAGTACTTC | CASRGGGFSSYEQYF
few | TRBJ2-7 | TRBV20-1 | TRBD1 | TGCAGTGCTCGCCGAGACAGGGGGCCCTACGAGCAGTACTTC | CSARRDRGPYEQYF
. | TRBJ1-4 | TRBV6-1 | TRBD1 | TGTGCCAGCAGTGAATTGGGACAGAGCATAGAAAAACTGTTTTTT | CASSELGQSIEKLFF
few | TRBJ2-3 | TRBV5-1 | . | TGCGCCAGCACCTCCCGAGGCATCGATACGCAGTATTTT | CASTSRGIDTQYF
. | TRBJ1-2 | TRBV6-1 | TRBD1 | TGTGCCAGCAAGCAACGGGACAGGGACTACACCTTC | CASKQRDRDYTF